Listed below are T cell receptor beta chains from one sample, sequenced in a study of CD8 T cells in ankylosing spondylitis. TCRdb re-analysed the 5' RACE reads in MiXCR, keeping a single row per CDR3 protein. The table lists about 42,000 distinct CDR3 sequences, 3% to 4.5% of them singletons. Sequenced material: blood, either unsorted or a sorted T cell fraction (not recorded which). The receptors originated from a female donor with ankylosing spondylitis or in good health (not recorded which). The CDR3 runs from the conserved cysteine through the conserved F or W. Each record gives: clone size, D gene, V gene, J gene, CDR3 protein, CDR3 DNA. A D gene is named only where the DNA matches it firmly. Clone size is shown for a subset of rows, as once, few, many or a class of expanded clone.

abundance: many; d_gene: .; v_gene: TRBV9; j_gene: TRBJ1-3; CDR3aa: CASSLLGVSGNTIYF; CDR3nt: TGTGCCAGCAGCCTCCTCGGGGTCTCTGGAAACACCATATATTTT
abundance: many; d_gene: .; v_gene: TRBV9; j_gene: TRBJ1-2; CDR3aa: CASSGGTRTANYGYTF; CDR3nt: TGTGCCAGCAGCGGGGGGACGAGGACAGCTAACTATGGCTACACCTTC
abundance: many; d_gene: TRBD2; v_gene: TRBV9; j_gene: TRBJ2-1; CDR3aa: CASSTSAGGRGDNEQFF; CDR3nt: TGTGCCAGCAGCACTTCAGCGGGGGGGCGAGGGGACAATGAGCAGTTCTTC
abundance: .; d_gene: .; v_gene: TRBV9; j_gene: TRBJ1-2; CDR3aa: CASSVEGTSGYGYTF; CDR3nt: TGTGCCAGCAGCGTAGAAGGAACCAGCGGATATGGCTACACCTTC
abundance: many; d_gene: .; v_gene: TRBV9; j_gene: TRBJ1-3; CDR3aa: CASSVADRLSSGNTIYF; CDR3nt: TGTGCCAGCAGCGTAGCCGACAGGCTGAGCTCTGGAAACACCATATATTTT
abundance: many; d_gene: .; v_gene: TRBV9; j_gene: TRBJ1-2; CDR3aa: CASSVDRFGYTF; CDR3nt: TGTGCCAGCAGCGTCGACAGATTTGGCTACACCTTC
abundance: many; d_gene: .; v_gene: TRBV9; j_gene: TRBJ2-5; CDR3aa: CASSVALFAEETQYF; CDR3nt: TGTGCCAGCAGCGTAGCTCTGTTTGCGGAAGAGACCCAGTACTTC
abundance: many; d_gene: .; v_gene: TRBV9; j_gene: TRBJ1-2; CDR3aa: CASSPTTGNYGYTF; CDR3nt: TGTGCCAGCAGCCCCACCACAGGGAACTATGGCTACACCTTC
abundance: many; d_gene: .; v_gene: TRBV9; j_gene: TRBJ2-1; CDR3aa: CASSAIGGRNEQFF; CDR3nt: TGTGCCAGCAGCGCCATTGGGGGTCGCAATGAGCAGTTCTTC
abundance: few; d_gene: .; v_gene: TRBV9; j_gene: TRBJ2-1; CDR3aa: CASSVSSAVLSEQFF; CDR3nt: TGTGCCAGCAGCGTGAGTAGTGCAGTCCTGAGTGAGCAGTTCTTC
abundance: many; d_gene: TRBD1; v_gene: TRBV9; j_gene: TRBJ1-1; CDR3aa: CASSHQQGSNTEAFF; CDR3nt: TGTGCCAGCAGCCACCAACAGGGGTCTAACACTGAAGCTTTCTTT
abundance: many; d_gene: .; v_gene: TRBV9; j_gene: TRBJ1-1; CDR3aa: CASSLSGEGKNTEAFF; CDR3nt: TGTGCCAGCAGCCTATCGGGGGAGGGGAAGAACACTGAAGCTTTCTTT
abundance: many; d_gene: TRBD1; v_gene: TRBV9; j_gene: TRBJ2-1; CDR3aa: CASSVRTGVDEQFF; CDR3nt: TGTGCCAGCAGCGTGAGGACAGGGGTAGATGAGCAGTTCTTC
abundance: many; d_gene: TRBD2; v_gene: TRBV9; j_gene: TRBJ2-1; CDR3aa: CASSVVRSSGENNEQFF; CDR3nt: TGTGCCAGCAGCGTAGTTCGCTCTAGCGGGGAAAACAATGAGCAGTTCTTC
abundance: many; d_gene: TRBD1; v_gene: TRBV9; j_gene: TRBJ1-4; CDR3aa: CASSVEPGQGGEKLFF; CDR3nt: TGTGCCAGCAGCGTAGAGCCGGGACAGGGTGGTGAAAAACTGTTTTTT
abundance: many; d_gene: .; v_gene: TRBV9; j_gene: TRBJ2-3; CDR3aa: CASSVDGTDTQYF; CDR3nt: TGTGCCAGCAGCGTGGACGGAACAGATACGCAGTATTTT
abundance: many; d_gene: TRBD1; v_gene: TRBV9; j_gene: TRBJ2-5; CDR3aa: CASSSRVGQGRETQYF; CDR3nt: TGTGCCAGCAGCTCTAGGGTGGGACAGGGGCGAGAGACCCAGTACTTC
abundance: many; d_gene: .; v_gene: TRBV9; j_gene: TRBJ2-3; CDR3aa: CASRGGVSTDTQYF; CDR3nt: TGTGCCAGCAGGGGCGGGGTAAGCACAGATACGCAGTATTTT
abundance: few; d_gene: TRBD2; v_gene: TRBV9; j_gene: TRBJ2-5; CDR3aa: CASSASGGRLETQYF; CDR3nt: TGTGCCAGCAGCGCGAGCGGGGGCAGACTAGAGACCCAGTACTTC
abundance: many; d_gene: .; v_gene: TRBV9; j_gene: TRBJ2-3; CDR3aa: CASSSSSGTDTQYF; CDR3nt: TGTGCCAGCAGCAGTTCCTCCGGCACAGATACGCAGTATTTT